The 25 T cell receptor beta chains below were found in one sample sequenced in a study of blood T cell repertoires in COVID-19. Generated by immunoSEQ multiplex PCR, the TCRdb table keeps only in-frame clones and is missing some. The table shows roughly 250,000 clones, with 83% occurring only once. Sequencing was performed on peripheral blood. The receptors were gathered from a human donor in a cohort sampled during active COVID-19.

This chain uses TRBV28 with TRBJ1-5, with 7 bases that match TRBD1. V lost 2 bases to trimming and J lost 4 bases; unmatched junction nucleotides: 5. Germline lookup yields CDR1 MDHEN and CDR2 SYDVKM. CDR3 length equals 15 residues. CDR3 sequence (DNA): TGTGCCAGCAGTTTAGGGGACAGAGGTAATCAGCCCCAGCATTTT. Translating gives CASSLGDRGNQPQHF.

This chain uses TRBV3-1 (or the pseudogene TRBV3-2) with TRBJ2-3; D gene uncertain. CDR1 is LGHDT and CDR2 is YNNKEL in the germline V gene (reference sequence). The CDR3 is 15 residues long. V lost 4 bases and J lost 2, with 13 bases in between. This CDR3 is CASSRRLDYTDTQYF. The CDR3, as DNA: TGTGCCAGCAGCCGTCGCCTAGATTACACAGATACGCAGTATTTT.

This sequence joins TRBV4-1 and TRBJ2-1; TRBD2 agrees at 9 bases. The CDR3 contains 16 residues. V dropped 4 bases and J dropped 6; count of bases not matched to a gene: 10. Germline CDR1 and CDR2: MGHRA and YSYEKL. In DNA, the CDR3 is TGCGCCAGCAGCCCTCTAGCGGGGTCAGGACGCAATGAGCAGTTCTTC. Translating gives CASSPLAGSGRNEQFF.

The chain joins TRBV30 to TRBJ2-5; weak D call: TRBD2 (6 bases). The CDR3 has 14 residues. Per the germline V gene, CDR1 is GTSNPN and CDR2 is SVGIG (reference sequence). Trimming stripped 0 bases from V and 3 bases from J, with 11 bases between. As DNA, the CDR3 is TGTGCCTGGAGTGTTGGAGGGGCCGAAGAGACCCAGTACTTC. This translates into CAWSVGGAEETQYF.

The gene calls are TRBV6-1 and TRBJ2-5; 12 bases line up with TRBD1. Germline V gene sequence: CDR1 MNHNS, CDR2 SASEGT. CDR3 length equals 19 residues. Trimming removed 3 bases from V and 3 bases from J; junction bases left unmatched: 14. CDR3 DNA sequence: TGTGCCAGCAGTGAGGCGGGGACAGGGGGCGCGGGGCGAAAAGAGACCCAGTACTTC. It codes for CASSEAGTGGAGRKETQYF.

This clone was observed a single time. V and J are TRBV11-3 and TRBJ2-2, with 11 bases that match TRBD1. Per the germline V gene, CDR1 is SGHNT and CDR2 is YENEEA. This CDR3 contains 17 residues. V lost 5 bases to trimming and J lost 4 bases; unmatched junction nucleotides: 9. CDR3 in amino acids: CASSTDRGRWGTGELFF. The CDR3, as DNA: TGTGCCAGCAGCACGGACAGGGGGCGATGGGGCACCGGGGAGCTGTTTTTT.

The chain joins TRBV15 to TRBJ1-4; D is possibly TRBD1 (5 bases). Per the germline V gene, CDR1 is LNHNV and CDR2 is YYDKDF (reference sequence). CDR3 length: 12 residues. With 6 bases removed from V and 7 bases from J, the gap between germline ends came to 9 bases. The CDR3 loop reads CATRGDGEKLFF. The CDR3 coding sequence is TGTGCCACCAGAGGGGATGGTGAAAAACTGTTTTTT.

This chain joins TRBV5-6 and TRBJ1-5; tentatively, D is TRBD1 (5 bases). V lost 2 bases to trimming and J lost 2 bases, with 11 bases between them. This CDR3 is built from 15 residues. Looked up from germline, CDR1 is SGHDT and CDR2 is YYEEEE. The DNA of the CDR3 is TGTGCCAGCAGCTTCTACCAGGGTGGCAATCAGCCCCAGCATTTT. This encodes CASSFYQGGNQPQHF.

This chain connects TRBV11-2 to TRBJ1-2; possibly TRBD1 for D (5 bases). Germline CDR1 SGHAT, CDR2 FQNNGV. V was shortened by 1 base and J by 2 bases, with 11 bases between the two germline ends. CDR3 length: 15 amino acids. CDR3 protein: CASSLVRTLNYGYTF. Written as DNA, the CDR3 is TGTGCCAGCAGCTTAGTTAGGACACTAAACTATGGCTACACCTTC.

The chain has TRBV9 and TRBJ2-5, with 7 bases aligning to TRBD2. The CDR3 length is 16 residues. J was trimmed by 1 base and V by 0 bases; bases with no gene match: 6. The germline V gene has CDR1 SGDLS and CDR2 YYNGEE. CDR3 in amino acids: CASSVAASGGQETQYF. CDR3 in DNA: TGTGCCAGCAGCGTAGCGGCTAGCGGAGGCCAAGAGACCCAGTACTTC.

This clone was counted a single time. The J gene is TRBJ2-7, the V gene TRBV11-2; D perhaps matches TRBD1 (6 bases). CDR1 SGHAT and CDR2 FQNNGV come from the germline V gene. The germline V and J ends were trimmed by 5 bases and 4 bases, with 9 bases remaining between them. The CDR3 consists of 12 residues. The CDR3 sequence is CASSGQIYEQYF. The CDR3, as DNA: TGTGCCAGCAGCGGACAGATTTACGAGCAGTACTTC.

The sample holds many counts of this clone. This chain uses TRBV10-1 with TRBJ2-7; 9 nucleotides match TRBD1. V gave up 5 bases and J gave up 5 bases; unmatched junction bases: 1. Germline V CDR1 and CDR2: WNHNN, SYGVQD (reference sequence). The CDR3 covers 12 residues. This CDR3 reads CASSRTGDEQYF. The CDR3 nucleotides read TGCGCCAGCAGTCGGACAGGGGACGAGCAGTACTTC.

This chain joins TRBV3-1 (or the pseudogene TRBV3-2) and TRBJ1-4, with D uncertain. Germline CDR1 is LGHDT and CDR2 is YNNKEL (reference sequence). This CDR3 has 14 residues. V lost 4 bases and J 8 bases, leaving 14 bases between the germline ends. The CDR3 region is CASSPPELGEKLFF. The CDR3 DNA sequence: TGTGCCAGCAGCCCCCCGGAGCTAGGCGAAAAACTGTTTTTT.

This clone is termed medium-sized. CDR3 sequence (DNA): TGTGCCAGCATCCCTGGGGGCCCCTCCTACGAGCAGTACTTC. It yields the protein CASIPGGPSYEQYF. The rearrangement uses TRBV28 and TRBJ2-7; tentative D call: TRBD1 (6 bases). The CDR3 has 14 residues. The germline V gene has CDR1 MDHEN and CDR2 SYDVKM. V dropped 7 bases and J dropped 0 bases, with 13 bases sitting between them.

This sequence joins TRBV5-4 and TRBJ1-1; tentative D call: TRBD1 (6 bases). Germline V gives CDR1 SGHNT, CDR2 YYREEE (reference sequence). V shed 7 bases and J shed 0 bases, with 16 bases lying between them. CDR3 length: 15 residues. The CDR3 region is CASAGGGRMNTEAFF. CDR3 nucleotides: TGTGCCAGCGCCGGGGGGGGGCGTATGAACACTGAAGCTTTCTTT.

This clone has a single count. V gene TRBV10-3 combines with J gene TRBJ2-1; 10 nucleotides align to TRBD2. Germline CDR1 is ENHRY and CDR2 is SYGVKD. The V and J ends lost 6 bases and 8 bases, in that order; junction bases with no gene match: 7. The CDR3 extends over 14 amino acids. The DNA for the CDR3 is TGTGCCATCAGGGAGCGGGAGGGCCTCGATGAGCAGTTCTTC. Amino acid sequence: CAIREREGLDEQFF.

The J gene is TRBJ1-1, the V gene TRBV6-5; 7 nucleotides align to TRBD1. Germline V gene lookup returns CDR1 MNHEY and CDR2 SVGAGI. This CDR3 region has 12 residues. Trimming took 7 bases from V and 6 from J; bases not matched to a gene: 5. The CDR3 DNA reads TGTGCCAGCACCCGACAGGGTCCTGAAGCTTTCTTT. Amino acid sequence: CASTRQGPEAFF.

The V gene is TRBV11-2, the J gene TRBJ2-7, with D possibly TRBD2 on 5 matching bases. The CDR3 runs 14 residues. V lost 5 bases and J 2 bases, leaving 13 bases between the germline ends. From germline, CDR1 is SGHAT and CDR2 FQNNGV. This CDR3 reads CASSQDGKPYEQYF. The DNA for the CDR3 is TGTGCCAGCAGCCAGGACGGGAAACCCTACGAGCAGTACTTC.

The chain joins TRBV7-9 to TRBJ1-1, with D tentatively TRBD1 (5 bases). The CDR3 is 13 residues long. With 6 bases removed from V and 1 base from J, the gap between germline ends came to 9 bases. Germline CDR1 reads SEHNR; CDR2 reads FQNEAQ (reference sequence). CDR3 region: CASSHGGNTEAFF. DNA of the CDR3: TGTGCCAGCAGTCACGGGGGGAACACTGAAGCTTTCTTT. The variable domain in full, with the rest retrieved from reference TRBV7-9 and TRBJ1-1, is DTGVSQNPRHKITKRGQNVTFRCDPISEHNRLYWYRQTLGQGPEFLTYFQNEAQLEKSRLLSDRFSAERPKGSFSTLEIQRTEQGDSAMYLCASSHGGNTEAFFGQGTRLTVV.

The rearrangement links TRBV9 to TRBJ1-2, with a possible D match to TRBD1 (5 bases). Trimming pared 4 bases from V and 3 bases from J, leaving 16 bases between. CDR1 is SGDLS, CDR2 YYNGEE, per germline. This CDR3 has 15 amino acids. CDR3 protein: CASSSRGGGDYGYTF. CDR3 bases: TGTGCCAGCAGCTCCCGGGGCGGGGGAGACTATGGCTACACCTTC.

The rearrangement uses TRBV19 and TRBJ1-1; 8 nucleotides align to TRBD1. V was clipped by 5 bases and J by 3 bases; unmatched bases: 5. The CDR3 extends over 14 amino acids. Germline values: CDR1 LNHDA, CDR2 SQIVND (reference sequence). The CDR3 nucleotides are TGTGCCAGTAGTTTCCAGGGGGCTGACACTGAAGCTTTCTTT. Amino acid sequence: CASSFQGADTEAFF.

The rearrangement links TRBV19 to TRBJ1-1; D unresolved. The germline V and J ends were trimmed by 7 bases and 6 bases, with 21 bases remaining between them. The germline gives CDR1 LNHDA, CDR2 SQIVND (reference sequence). This CDR3 is 15 amino acids long. The DNA of the CDR3 is TGTGCCAGTACGCCCCGCGAGTACAGAATCGCTGAAGCTTTCTTT. Translating gives CASTPREYRIAEAFF.

The chain couples TRBV7-9 to TRBJ2-1; 13 bases fit TRBD2. The ends lost 4 bases at V and 2 bases at J; junction bases unmatched: 11. The germline CDR1 and CDR2 sequences are SEHNR and FQNEAQ (reference sequence). This CDR3 has 19 residues. In DNA form, the CDR3 reads TGTGCCAGCAGCTATCCGACTAGCGGGAGGCCCAGGGCCTACAATGAGCAGTTCTTC. This gives the protein CASSYPTSGRPRAYNEQFF.

This chain connects TRBV12-3 or TRBV12-4 to TRBJ2-7, with a tentative D call TRBD1 (7 bases). The CDR3 has 11 residues. V was pared by 10 bases and J by 6 bases, with 13 bases between. The CDR3: CATGQEGEQYF. Here the CDR3 DNA reads TGTGCCACTGGACAGGAGGGCGAGCAGTACTTC.

CDR3 region: CASGLVLISDRVGEQYF. The CDR3 region has the DNA TGTGCTAGTGGTTTGGTATTAATTTCGGACAGGGTGGGTGAGCAGTACTTC. The chain carries TRBV12-5 and TRBJ2-7; 8 positions match TRBD1. The CDR3 consists of 17 residues. Trimming cost V 0 bases and J 7 bases; bases outside gene matches: 14. Germline V gene data show CDR1 as LGHNT and CDR2 as FRNRAP.